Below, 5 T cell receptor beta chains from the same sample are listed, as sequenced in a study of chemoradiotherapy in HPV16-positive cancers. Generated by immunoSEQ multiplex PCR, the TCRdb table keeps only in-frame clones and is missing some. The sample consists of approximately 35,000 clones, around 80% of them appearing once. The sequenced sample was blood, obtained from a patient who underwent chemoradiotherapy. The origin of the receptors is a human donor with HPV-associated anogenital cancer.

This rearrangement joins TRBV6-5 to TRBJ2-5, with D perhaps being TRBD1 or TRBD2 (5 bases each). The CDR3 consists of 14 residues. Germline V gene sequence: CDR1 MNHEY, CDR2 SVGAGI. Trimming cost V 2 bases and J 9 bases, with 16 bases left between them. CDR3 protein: CASSYRDGQTAQYF. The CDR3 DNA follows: TGTGCCAGCAGTTACAGGGACGGACAAACGGCCCAGTACTTC.

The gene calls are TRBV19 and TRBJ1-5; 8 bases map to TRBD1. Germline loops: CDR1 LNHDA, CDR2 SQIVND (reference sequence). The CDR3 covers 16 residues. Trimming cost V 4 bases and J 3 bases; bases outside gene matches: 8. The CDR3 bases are TGTGCCAGTAGTACTGAGCCGGGACAGGACAATCAGCCCCAGCATTTT. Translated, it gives CASSTEPGQDNQPQHF.

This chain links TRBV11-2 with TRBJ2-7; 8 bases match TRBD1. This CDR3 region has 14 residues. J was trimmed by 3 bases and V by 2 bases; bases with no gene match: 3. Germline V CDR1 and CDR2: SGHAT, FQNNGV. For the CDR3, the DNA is TGTGCCAGCAGCTTAAATACAGGGGGCTACGAGCAGTACTTC. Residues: CASSLNTGGYEQYF.

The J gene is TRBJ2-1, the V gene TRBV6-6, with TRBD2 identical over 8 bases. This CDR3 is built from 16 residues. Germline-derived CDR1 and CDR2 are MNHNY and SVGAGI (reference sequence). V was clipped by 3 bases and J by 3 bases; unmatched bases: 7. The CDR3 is CASSYEGLGDYNEQFF. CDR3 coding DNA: TGTGCCAGCAGTTATGAGGGACTAGGGGACTACAATGAGCAGTTCTTC.

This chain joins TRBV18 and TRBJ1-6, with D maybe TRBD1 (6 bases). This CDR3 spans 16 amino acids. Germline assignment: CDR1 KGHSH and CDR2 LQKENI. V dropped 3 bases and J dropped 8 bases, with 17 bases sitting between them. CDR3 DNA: TGTGCCAGCTCACCTTCACAGGGACTAAAAGATTCACCCCTCCACTTT. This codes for CASSPSQGLKDSPLHF.